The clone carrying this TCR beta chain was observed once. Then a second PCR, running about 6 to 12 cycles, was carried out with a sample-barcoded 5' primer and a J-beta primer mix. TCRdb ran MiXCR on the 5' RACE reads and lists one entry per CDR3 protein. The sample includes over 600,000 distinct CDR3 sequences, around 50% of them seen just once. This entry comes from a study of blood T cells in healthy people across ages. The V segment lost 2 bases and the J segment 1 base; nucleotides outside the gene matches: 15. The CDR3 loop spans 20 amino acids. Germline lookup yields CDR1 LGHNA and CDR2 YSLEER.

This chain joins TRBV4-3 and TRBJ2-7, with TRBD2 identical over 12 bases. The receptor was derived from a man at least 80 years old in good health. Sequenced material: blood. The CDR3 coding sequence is TGCGCCAGCAGCCAATACTACGGGACTAGCGGGTGGATCTCTTCCTACGAGCAGTACTTC. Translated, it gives CASSQYYGTSGWISSYEQYF.